This TCR beta chain was captured in a study of T cells in Graves' hyperthyroidism and ophthalmopathy. The investigators amplified TCR beta CDR3 regions from RNA transcripts. The HTBI set primed first-round TCR CDR3 RT-PCR. TCRdb re-analysed the multiplex PCR reads in MiXCR, keeping a single row per CDR3 protein. The sample has fewer than 300,000 distinct CDR3 sequences, less than 30% seen once. V shed 0 bases and J shed 2 bases, with 8 bases lying between them. This CDR3 is built from 14 residues. Germline CDR1 reads SGHKS; CDR2 reads YYEKEE (reference sequence). This clonotype originated in a man in his forties with Graves' hyperthyroidism that later progressed to Graves' ophthalmopathy. The chain uses TRBV5-5 and TRBJ2-5; no clear D gene. Source material: blood. In DNA, the CDR3 is TGTGCCAGCAGCTTGGGTTACAGTCAAGAGACCCAGTACTTC. Encoded protein: CASSLGYSQETQYF.